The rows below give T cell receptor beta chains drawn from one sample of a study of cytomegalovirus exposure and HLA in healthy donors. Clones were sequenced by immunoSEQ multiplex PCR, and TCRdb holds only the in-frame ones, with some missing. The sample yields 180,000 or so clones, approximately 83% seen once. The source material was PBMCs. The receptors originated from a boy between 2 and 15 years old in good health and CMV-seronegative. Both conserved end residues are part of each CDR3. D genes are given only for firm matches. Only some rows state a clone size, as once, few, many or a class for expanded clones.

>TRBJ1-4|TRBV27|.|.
CASAVRGLLFF
TGTGCCAGCGCTGTTAGGGGGTTGCTGTTTTTT
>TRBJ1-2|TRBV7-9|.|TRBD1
CASSLGPGTGDYGYTF
TGTGCCAGCAGCTTAGGGCCTGGGACAGGGGACTATGGCTACACCTTC
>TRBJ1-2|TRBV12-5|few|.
CASGHFEIANYGYTF
TGTGCTAGTGGTCACTTTGAGATAGCTAACTATGGCTACACCTTC
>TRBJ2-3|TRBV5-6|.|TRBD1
CASSRGTGDTQYF
TGTGCCAGCAGCCGTGGGACAGGTGATACGCAGTATTTT
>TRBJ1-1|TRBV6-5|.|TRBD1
CASSRTGTGVTEAFF
TGTGCCAGCAGTCGTACCGGGACAGGGGTCACTGAAGCTTTCTTT
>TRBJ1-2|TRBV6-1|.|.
CASSASGQYTSYTF
TGTGCCAGCAGTGCTTCCGGACAGTACACCAGCTACACCTTC
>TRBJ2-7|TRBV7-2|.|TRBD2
CASSLSPGPGGGGYEQYF
TGTGCCAGCAGCTTAAGTCCGGGTCCGGGCGGGGGAGGGTACGAGCAGTACTTC
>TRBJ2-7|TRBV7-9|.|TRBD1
CASSPHAGTGYEQYF
TGTGCCAGCAGCCCCCATGCCGGGACAGGATACGAGCAGTACTTC
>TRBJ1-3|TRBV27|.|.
CASSPTWAGNTIYF
TGTGCCAGCAGCCCTACCTGGGCGGGAAACACCATATATTTT
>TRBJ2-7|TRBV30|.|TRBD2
CAWTYGLAGGQYF
TGTGCCTGGACGTATGGACTAGCGGGGGGCCAGTACTTC
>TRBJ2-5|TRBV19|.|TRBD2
CASRRGLVPGETQYF
TGTGCCAGTAGGAGAGGACTAGTGCCTGGAGAGACCCAGTACTTC
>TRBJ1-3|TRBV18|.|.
CASSPVTVFGNTIYF
TGTGCCAGCTCACCAGTGACAGTCTTCGGAAACACCATATATTTT
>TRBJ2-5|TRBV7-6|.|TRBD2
CASSLKLRGDKITYQETQYF
TGTGCCAGCAGCTTAAAGTTGCGGGGGGATAAAATTACGTACCAAGAGACCCAGTACTTC
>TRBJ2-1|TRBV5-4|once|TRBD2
CAITSGGVNEQFF
TGTGCCATAACTAGCGGGGGGGTCAATGAGCAGTTCTTC
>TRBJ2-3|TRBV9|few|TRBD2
CASSVGTSGYTDTQYF
TGTGCCAGCAGCGTAGGGACTAGCGGGTACACAGATACGCAGTATTTT
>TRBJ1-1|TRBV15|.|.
CATTTNQGKAFF
TGTGCCACCACCACGAACCAGGGGAAGGCTTTCTTT
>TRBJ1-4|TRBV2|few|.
CASSGGGREKLFF
TGTGCCAGCTCCGGGGGGGGGAGAGAAAAACTGTTTTTT
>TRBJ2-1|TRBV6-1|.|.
CASSDLGAYSYNEQFF
TGTGCCAGCAGTGATTTGGGGGCCTACTCCTACAATGAGCAGTTCTTC
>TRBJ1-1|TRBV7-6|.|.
CASSSGHQNTEAFF
TGTGCCAGCAGCTCGGGACACCAAAACACTGAAGCTTTCTTT
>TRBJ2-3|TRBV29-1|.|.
CSVVLGARADTQYF
TGCAGCGTTGTGTTGGGGGCTCGGGCAGATACGCAGTATTTT
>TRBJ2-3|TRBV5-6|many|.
CASSPGPTLITDTQYF
TGTGCCAGCAGCCCGGGTCCGACGTTAATCACAGATACGCAGTATTTT
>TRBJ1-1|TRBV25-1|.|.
CASSEYMAGAAFF
TGTGCCAGCAGTGAATATATGGCCGGAGCAGCTTTCTTT
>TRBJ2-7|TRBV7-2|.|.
CASSPRYVTTYEQYF
TGTGCCAGCAGCCCGAGATATGTGACAACCTACGAGCAGTACTTC
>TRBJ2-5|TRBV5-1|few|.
CASTTLSEETQYF
TGCGCAAGCACTACTCTCTCGGAAGAGACCCAGTACTTC
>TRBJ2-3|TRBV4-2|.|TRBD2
CASSQARTSGGRDTQYF
TGTGCCAGCAGCCAAGCGAGGACTAGCGGGGGAAGAGATACGCAGTATTTT
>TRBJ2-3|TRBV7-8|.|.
CASSHGWGGRDTQYF
TGTGCCAGCAGCCACGGGTGGGGGGGCCGTGATACGCAGTATTTT
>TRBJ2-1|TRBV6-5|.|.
CASRTPREQFF
TGTGCCAGCAGGACCCCTAGGGAGCAGTTCTTC
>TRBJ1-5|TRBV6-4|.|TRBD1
CASSDFRTGLNQPQHF
TGTGCCAGCAGTGACTTCAGGACAGGGTTGAATCAGCCCCAGCATTTT
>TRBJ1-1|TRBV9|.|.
CASSVGDRNTEAFF
TGTGCCAGCAGCGTAGGAGACAGGAACACTGAAGCTTTCTTT
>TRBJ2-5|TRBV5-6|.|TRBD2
CASSRPGLAGGRGYVTQYF
TGTGCCAGCAGCCGACCGGGACTAGCGGGGGGCCGGGGTTACGTGACCCAGTACTTC
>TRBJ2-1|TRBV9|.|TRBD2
CASSVELAGIYNEQFF
TGTGCCAGCAGCGTAGAACTAGCGGGGATCTACAATGAGCAGTTCTTC
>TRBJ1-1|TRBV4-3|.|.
CASSQETGLNTEAFF
TGCGCCAGCAGCCAAGAAACGGGATTGAACACTGAAGCTTTCTTT
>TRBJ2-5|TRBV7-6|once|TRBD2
CASSRTRSSETQYF
TGTGCCAGCAGCCGGACTAGAAGTTCAGAGACCCAGTACTTC
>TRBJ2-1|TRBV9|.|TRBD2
CASSVGTSGGVEQFF
TGTGCCAGCAGCGTCGGGACTAGCGGGGGGGTTGAGCAGTTCTTC
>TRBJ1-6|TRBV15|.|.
CATSGPRIGRGSPLHF
TGTGCCACCAGCGGCCCGAGGATAGGGAGAGGTTCACCCCTCCACTTT
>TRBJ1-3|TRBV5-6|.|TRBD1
CASSWTGAGNTIYF
TGTGCCAGCAGTTGGACAGGGGCTGGAAACACCATATATTTT
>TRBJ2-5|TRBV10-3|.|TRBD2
CAISVQARGGQQTQYF
TGTGCCATCAGTGTCCAGGCGCGGGGGGGCCAACAGACCCAGTACTTC
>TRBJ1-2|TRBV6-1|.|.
CASSSSGLFYGYTF
.
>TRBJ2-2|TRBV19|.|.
CASSTLRQNTGELFF
TGTGCCAGTAGTACCCTGCGACAGAACACCGGGGAGCTGTTTTTT
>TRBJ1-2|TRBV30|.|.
CAWKRGGYTF
TGTGCCTGGAAACGAGGGGGCTACACCTTC
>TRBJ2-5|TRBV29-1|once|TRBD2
CSVQKTSGGAGETQYF
TGCAGCGTTCAAAAGACTAGCGGGGGGGCGGGGGAGACCCAGTACTTC
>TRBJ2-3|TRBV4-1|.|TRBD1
CASSHPRGQRDTQYF
TGCGCCAGCAGCCACCCCAGGGGGCAGAGAGATACGCAGTATTTT
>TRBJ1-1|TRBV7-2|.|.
CASSLATGKRTEAFF
TGTGCCAGCAGCTTAGCCACAGGGAAGCGAACTGAAGCTTTCTTT
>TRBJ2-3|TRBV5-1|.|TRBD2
CASSGGGAGDTQYF
TGCGCCAGCAGCGGCGGGGGGGCCGGGGATACGCAGTATTTT
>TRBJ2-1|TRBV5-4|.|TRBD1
CASSLDRAPSYNEQFF
TGTGCCAGCAGCTTAGACAGGGCCCCCTCCTACAATGAGCAGTTCTTC